This TCR beta chain was captured by sequencing in a study of cytomegalovirus exposure and HLA in healthy donors. The study's findings and limits: Reportedly, diagnosis of cytomegalovirus status by the classifier showed high specificity and sensitivity. V- and J-gene trimming of TCR beta was linked (in a later analysis) to a missense DCLRE1C variant. Upon later analysis, HLA-associated TCR beta chains proved more clonally expanded than other, equally common chains. Reported findings show TCR beta sequences accurately forecast HLA-A and HLA-B alleles in most subjects.

There are 16 residues in the CDR3. CDR1 and CDR2 (germline): SGHNT, YENEEA. J was trimmed by 5 bases and V by 1 base; bases with no gene match: 7. The PCR employed 60 Vbeta primers together with 13 Jbeta primers. Assay used: immunoSEQ multiplex PCR; TCRdb lists only in-frame clones, some missing. The table includes 65,000 to 90,000 clones, more than 75% detected once. The sample holds one count of this clone. The antigen remains undetermined. The sequenced material came from PBMCs. This TCR was recovered from a man younger than 30 in good health and CMV-seronegative. The gene calls are TRBV11-3 and TRBJ2-1, with TRBD2 matching over 8 bases. The CDR3: CASSLGYGRVDNEQFF. The DNA for the CDR3 is TGTGCCAGCAGCTTAGGGTACGGGAGGGTCGACAATGAGCAGTTCTTC.